The table lists the clone carrying this T cell receptor (beta chain) with a few counts. Generated by immunoSEQ multiplex PCR, the TCRdb table keeps only in-frame clones and is missing some. The table has under 50,000 clones, 80% to 95% seen once. This record comes from a study of T cell changes during pregnancy in multiple sclerosis. This CDR3 spans 15 amino acids. V gave up 7 bases and J gave up 2 bases, with 18 bases separating them. Per germline, CDR1 SGHTA and CDR2 FQGNSA. This receptor was obtained from a female donor with multiple sclerosis, enrolled in a pregnancy study. The material sequenced was CD4+ T cells from peripheral blood mononuclear cells, taken in the first trimester of pregnancy. V is TRBV7-2 and J is TRBJ2-7; D is perhaps TRBD2 (7 bases). DNA of the CDR3: TGTGCCAGCAACCCAGTGGGGGGGCGGACCTACGAGCAGTACTTC. It codes for CASNPVGGRTYEQYF.